The 11 T cell receptor beta chains in this list originate from one sample, sequenced in a study of human T cells and chemical hapten exposure (dated by TCRdb to 2020 to 2023). Library construction relied on RACE. The instrument was a NextSeq 500. The public reads were reanalyzed by TCRdb: fastp trimming at Q25, MiXCR alignment, in-frame beta chains only. Rows are combined by CDR3 protein, so each entry shows the most common genes and DNA. The table for this sample lists about 160,000 distinct CDR3 sequences; around a quarter of them were counted only once. Roughly 2% of the sample comes from the top ten. The time point label corresponds to: patch test 3, about 24 weeks after DPC sensitization. In light of the paper, this sample's treatment or condition label describes: therapeutic diphenylcyclopropenone sensitization with weekly scalp DPC. This sample comprised whole blood, obtained in connection with sensitization to the hapten diphenylcyclopropenone (DPC). These receptors were collected from a woman in her late teens or twenties with alopecia areata. Some clones in this sample may be carry-over from other donors' samples.

V and J are TRBV29-1 and TRBJ1-2; no clear D gene. This CDR3 is 12 amino acids long. V was clipped by 4 bases and J by 3 bases, with 9 bases between them. Germline V gene sequence: CDR1 SQVTM, CDR2 ANQGSEA. CDR3 region: CSVVGQDYGYTF. DNA for the CDR3: TGCAGCGTTGTTGGGCAGGACTATGGCTACACCTTC.

There are a few counts of this clonotype. This chain joins TRBV20-1 and TRBJ1-6, with 7 bases identical to TRBD1. Germline-derived CDR1 and CDR2 are DFQATT and SNEGSKA (reference sequence). This CDR3 contains 15 residues. V lost 3 bases and J lost 7; bases outside the gene matches: 9. This CDR3 reads CSASFSGGQNSPLHF. The CDR3 bases are TGCAGTGCTAGTTTCTCAGGGGGTCAGAATTCACCCCTCCACTTT.

The chain employs TRBV12-3 or TRBV12-4 and TRBJ1-2; 7 bases match TRBD1. V lost 11 bases to trimming and J lost 4 bases; unmatched junction nucleotides: 7. This CDR3 region has 12 residues. CDR3 DNA sequence: TGTGCCGGTAGGACAGGCACCTATGGCTACACCTTC. It yields the protein CAGRTGTYGYTF.

There are a few counts of this clonotype. This chain uses TRBV29-1 with TRBJ2-5; D unclear. Looked up from germline, CDR1 is SQVTM and CDR2 is ANQGSEA. The CDR3 has 12 residues. Trimming left V 8 bases short and J 4 bases short, with 14 bases between. CDR3 protein: CSLWGSRETQYF. DNA for the CDR3: TGCAGCCTCTGGGGTTCACGAGAGACCCAGTACTTC.

This clonotype was observed a few times. The chain joins TRBV4-3 to TRBJ2-2; D might be TRBD2 (5 bases). V gave up 1 base and J gave up 2 bases, with 8 bases separating them. Germline-derived CDR1 and CDR2 are LGHNA and YSLEER. The CDR3 is 15 residues long. The CDR3 coding sequence is TGCGCCAGCAGCCAAGGGGGAGTCAACACCGGGGAGCTGTTTTTT. It specifies CASSQGGVNTGELFF.

This clonotype was recorded many times. Given the absence of the conserved phenylalanine or tryptophan at the CDR3 end, a read error is likely. The limits of the CDR3 on the DNA are not certain, so only TCRdb's listed CDR3 is given. The chain's CDR3 is CASSPSGTI. The V gene is TRBV5-1, the J gene TRBJ2-7; the table's D call, TRBD1, has no DNA check behind it. Germline assignment: CDR1 SGHRS and CDR2 YFSETQ. Ends included, the CDR3 has 9 residues.

The gene calls are TRBV4-3 and TRBJ2-7; the D is unclear. V lost 5 bases, J lost 0 bases, and 14 bases lay in between. This CDR3 has 15 residues. Per the germline V gene, CDR1 is LGHNA and CDR2 is YSLEER. The CDR3 DNA reads TGCGCCAGCAGCGAGACCTTGAGTGTCTCCTACGAGCAGTACTTC. Its translation: CASSETLSVSYEQYF.

V usage is TRBV4-3 and J usage is TRBJ2-7; TRBD1 agrees at 7 bases. CDR1 is LGHNA and CDR2 is YSLEER in the germline V gene. The CDR3 is 15 residues long. After removal of 4 bases from V and 3 bases from J, the junction contained 9 bases not matched to a gene. In nucleotides, the CDR3 is TGCGCCAGCAGCCTAGGAACAGGGGCGTACTACGAGCAGTACTTC. This translates into CASSLGTGAYYEQYF.

This clonotype was detected a few times. The rearrangement uses TRBV29-1 and TRBJ2-6; D remains unclear. The germline V gene encodes CDR1 SQVTM and CDR2 ANQGSEA. The CDR3 has 14 residues. V lost 1 base and J lost 6, with 10 bases in between. The CDR3 sequence: CSVEGLPPANVLTF. The CDR3 bases are TGCAGCGTTGAAGGGTTACCGCCGGCCAACGTCCTGACTTTC.

The V gene is TRBV19, the J gene TRBJ2-3; maybe TRBD1 (5 bases). There are 15 residues in the CDR3. Trimming stripped 2 bases from V and 1 base from J, with 10 bases between. CDR1 is LNHDA, CDR2 SQIVND, per germline (reference sequence). CDR3 protein: CASSIRTFGTDTQYF. CDR3 coding DNA: TGTGCCAGTAGTATAAGGACATTCGGCACAGATACGCAGTATTTT.

The chain links TRBV4-3 to TRBJ2-1, with 7 bases fitting TRBD2. V shed 0 bases, J shed 13 bases, and the junction held 9 bases outside the gene matches. Germline assignment: CDR1 LGHNA and CDR2 YSLEER. This CDR3 is built from 14 residues. CDR3 in DNA: TGCGCCAGCAGCCAAGATACCAGCGGGAATCCCCAGTTCTTC. Encoded protein: CASSQDTSGNPQFF.